Shown below are 13 T cell receptor beta chains from a single sample sequenced in a study of T cells in localized non-small cell lung cancer. Profiled with immunoSEQ multiplex PCR; TCRdb holds only in-frame clones, not every one. The table has approximately 45,000 clones, around 86% seen once; the top ten hold roughly 15%. This sample comprised peripheral blood mononuclear cells, obtained before any cancer treatment. The receptor source for this set is a man between 40 and 69 years old with stage III lung adenocarcinoma.

The chain couples TRBV29-1 to TRBJ2-2; 8 bases align to TRBD1. Trimming took 6 bases from V and 3 from J; bases not matched to a gene: 0. The CDR3 sequence is 12 residues long. Looked up from germline, CDR1 is SQVTM and CDR2 is ANQGSEA. CDR3 residues: CSVQGDTGELFF. The CDR3 region has the DNA TGCAGCGTACAGGGGGACACCGGGGAGCTGTTTTTT.

This rearrangement joins TRBV19 to TRBJ1-5, with 8 nucleotides matching TRBD1. Germline V lookup: CDR1 LNHDA, CDR2 SQIVND (reference sequence). CDR3 length equals 15 residues. Trimming took 4 bases from V and 9 from J; bases not matched to a gene: 11. The CDR3: CASSTRETGVRPQHF. The CDR3, as DNA: TGTGCCAGTAGTACCCGAGAGACAGGGGTAAGGCCCCAGCATTTT. The variable domain in full, completed from reference TRBV19 and TRBJ1-5, reads DGGITQSPKYLFRKEGQNVTLSCEQNLNHDAMYWYRQDPGQGLRLIYYSQIVNDFQKGDIAEGYSVSREKKESFPLTVTSAQKNPTAFYLCASSTRETGVRPQHFGDGTRLSIL.

The chain combines TRBV11-2 with TRBJ2-3, with D possibly being TRBD2 (5 bases). The CDR3 is 14 residues long. V lost 5 bases and J 0 bases, leaving 9 bases between the germline ends. CDR1 is SGHAT, CDR2 FQNNGV, per germline. This CDR3 reads CASSHGVSTDTQYF. CDR3 sequence (DNA): TGTGCCAGCAGCCACGGGGTCAGCACAGATACGCAGTATTTT.

This clone has a handful of counts. The rearrangement uses TRBV4-1 and TRBJ1-4; 10 bases map to TRBD1. The CDR3 consists of 15 residues. The V segment lost 0 bases and the J segment 8 bases; nucleotides outside the gene matches: 3. Germline V lookup: CDR1 MGHRA, CDR2 YSYEKL. The CDR3 DNA is TGCGCCAGCAGCCAAGAAGGGGACAGGGGAGAAAAACTGTTTTTT. It translates to CASSQEGDRGEKLFF.

The chain uses TRBV9 and TRBJ2-2; D uncertain. The CDR3 length is 14 residues. Trimming pared 3 bases from V and 5 bases from J, leaving 11 bases between. Germline assignment: CDR1 SGDLS and CDR2 YYNGEE. CDR3 protein: CASSARTETGELFF. CDR3 nucleotides: TGTGCCAGCAGCGCCCGCACAGAGACCGGGGAGCTGTTTTTT.

The rearrangement joins TRBV27 to TRBJ2-6; D ambiguous. The V end lost 5 bases, the J end lost 2 bases, and 7 bases lay between the germline ends. CDR3 length equals 14 residues. In germline, CDR1 is MNHEY, CDR2 SMNVEV (reference sequence). CDR3: CASSGNTGANVLTF. As DNA, the CDR3 is TGTGCCAGCAGTGGGAATACTGGGGCCAACGTCCTGACTTTC.

The rearrangement uses TRBV6-5 and TRBJ2-3; D call uncertain. Germline V gives CDR1 MNHEY, CDR2 SVGAGI. The CDR3 has 15 residues. Trimming shortened V by 0 bases and J by 1 base, and 8 bases separated the two germline ends. This chain's CDR3 is CASSYSESGTDTQYF. CDR3 nucleotide sequence: TGTGCCAGCAGTTACTCTGAGTCAGGCACAGATACGCAGTATTTT.

The gene calls are TRBV9 and TRBJ2-1; tentative D call: TRBD1 (5 bases). This CDR3 is 15 amino acids long. The V and J ends lost 0 bases and 0 bases respectively, with 7 bases between them. From germline, CDR1 is SGDLS and CDR2 YYNGEE. The CDR3 region has the DNA TGTGCCAGCAGCGTAGTAGGGGACTCCTACAATGAGCAGTTCTTC. This translates into CASSVVGDSYNEQFF. Full variable domain (remainder filled in from reference TRBV9 and TRBJ2-1): DSGVTQTPKHLITATGQRVTLRCSPRSGDLSVYWYQQSLDQGLQFLIQYYNGEERAKGNILERFSAQQFPDLHSELNLSSLELGDSALYFCASSVVGDSYNEQFFGPGTRLTVL.

J is TRBJ1-2 and V is TRBV5-1; a weak D match, TRBD1 (6 bases). The CDR3 is made up of 14 amino acids. Germline assignment: CDR1 SGHRS and CDR2 YFSETQ. V dropped 4 bases and J dropped 8 bases, with 18 bases sitting between them. This CDR3 reads CASSPLGGEGGYTF. The CDR3 DNA is TGCGCCAGCAGCCCCCTCGGGGGCGAGGGGGGCTACACCTTC.

The V call is TRBV12-5, the J call TRBJ2-7; D remains ambiguous. Trimming removed 4 bases at V and 3 bases at J, with 10 bases between. The CDR3 covers 13 residues. CDR1 is LGHNT, CDR2 FRNRAP, per germline. The CDR3 region is CASGSPTDYEQYF. CDR3 nucleotide sequence: TGTGCTAGTGGTTCCCCGACTGACTACGAGCAGTACTTC.

This clone was observed a handful of times. The gene calls are TRBV7-6 and TRBJ1-4; the D is unclear. Trimming took off 1 base at V and 8 bases at J, with 11 bases between the two ends. CDR3 size: 14 residues. Germline V CDR1 and CDR2: SGHVS, FNYEAQ. DNA of the CDR3: TGTGCCAGCAGCTTAGGATCTCTGGGGGAAAAACTGTTTTTT. As protein: CASSLGSLGEKLFF.

The chain is built from TRBV29-1 and TRBJ1-1; tentatively, D is TRBD1 (5 bases). Trimming shortened V by 6 bases and J by 4 bases, and 12 bases separated the two germline ends. Germline CDR1 SQVTM, CDR2 ANQGSEA. This CDR3 contains 12 residues. The CDR3 sequence is CSVTTGPTEAFF. For the CDR3, the DNA is TGCAGCGTAACTACGGGGCCCACTGAAGCTTTCTTT.

This clone was found a few times. V usage is TRBV5-7 and J usage is TRBJ1-2; D is unresolved. TRBV5-7 is marked as an open reading frame, function uncertain. With 5 bases removed from V and 8 bases from J, the gap between germline ends came to 13 bases. CDR3 length: 12 residues. The CDR3 here is CASSLPVGGYTF. The CDR3 nucleotides are TGTGCCAGCAGTCTTCCCGTCGGGGGCTACACCTTC.